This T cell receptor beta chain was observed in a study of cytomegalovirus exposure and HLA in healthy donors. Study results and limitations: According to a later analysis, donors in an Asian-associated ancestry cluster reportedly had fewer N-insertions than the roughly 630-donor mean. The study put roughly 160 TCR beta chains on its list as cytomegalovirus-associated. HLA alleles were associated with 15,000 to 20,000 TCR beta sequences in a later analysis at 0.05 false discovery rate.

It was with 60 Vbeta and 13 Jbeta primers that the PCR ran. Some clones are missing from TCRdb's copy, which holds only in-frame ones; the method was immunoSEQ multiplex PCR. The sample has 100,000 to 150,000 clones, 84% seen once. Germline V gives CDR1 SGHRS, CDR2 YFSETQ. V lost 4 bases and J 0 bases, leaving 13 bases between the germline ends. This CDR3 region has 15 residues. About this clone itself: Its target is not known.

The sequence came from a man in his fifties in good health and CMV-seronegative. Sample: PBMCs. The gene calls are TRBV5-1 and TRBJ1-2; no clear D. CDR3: CASSDDIPANYGYTF. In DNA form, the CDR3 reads TGCGCCAGCAGCGACGACATCCCGGCTAACTATGGCTACACCTTC.